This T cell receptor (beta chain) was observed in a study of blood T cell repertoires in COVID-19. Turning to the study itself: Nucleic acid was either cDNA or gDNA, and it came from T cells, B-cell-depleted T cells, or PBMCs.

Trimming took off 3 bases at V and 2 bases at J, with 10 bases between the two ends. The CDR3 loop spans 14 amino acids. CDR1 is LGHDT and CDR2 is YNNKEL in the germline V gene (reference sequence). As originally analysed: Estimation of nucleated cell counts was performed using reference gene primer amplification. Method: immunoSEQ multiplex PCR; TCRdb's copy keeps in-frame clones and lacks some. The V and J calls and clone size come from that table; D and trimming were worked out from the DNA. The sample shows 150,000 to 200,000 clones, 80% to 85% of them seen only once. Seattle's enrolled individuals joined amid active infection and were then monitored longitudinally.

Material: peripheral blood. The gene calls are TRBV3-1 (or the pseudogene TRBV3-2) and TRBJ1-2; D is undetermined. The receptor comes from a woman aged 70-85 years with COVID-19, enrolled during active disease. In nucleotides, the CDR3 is TGTGCCAGCAGCCAGGGCATAACCAACTATGGCTACACCTTC. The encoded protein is CASSQGITNYGYTF.